What follows are 15 T cell receptor beta chains derived from one specimen sequenced in a study of T cells in localized non-small cell lung cancer. Method: immunoSEQ multiplex PCR; TCRdb's copy keeps in-frame clones and lacks some. The sample has thousands of clones, 35% to 50% seen once. Here the sequenced sample was lung tumor tissue, taken before any cancer treatment. The receptors stem from a man aged 35 to 70 with stage I lung adenocarcinoma.

The gene calls are TRBV15 and TRBJ2-3, with 12 bases identical to TRBD2. The J segment lost 4 bases and the V segment lost 2 bases, leaving 1 base of the junction unmatched. The CDR3 runs 15 residues. Germline CDR1 and CDR2: LNHNV and YYDKDF (reference sequence). The CDR3 coding sequence is TGTGCCACCAGCAGACTAGCGGGGGGGCCAGATACGCAGTATTTT. Translation gives CATSRLAGGPDTQYF.

V usage is TRBV11-3 and J usage is TRBJ2-1; 7 bases agree with TRBD2. The CDR3 covers 15 residues. Germline V lookup: CDR1 SGHNT, CDR2 YENEEA. V was clipped by 0 bases and J by 5 bases; unmatched bases: 4. CDR3 in amino acids: CASSLDGRLNNEQFF. CDR3 DNA: TGTGCCAGCAGCTTAGACGGGAGGTTAAACAATGAGCAGTTCTTC.

This chain joins TRBV14 and TRBJ2-7, with a tentative D call TRBD2 (6 bases). The V end lost 7 bases, the J end lost 7 bases, and 20 bases lay between the germline ends. Germline values: CDR1 SGHDN, CDR2 FVKESK. The CDR3 is 14 amino acids. DNA for the CDR3: TGTGCCAGCAAAACCGGGGGTACCTTGGGTGAGCAGTACTTC. It encodes CASKTGGTLGEQYF.

This clone is medium-sized in the sample. The rearrangement links TRBV11-3 to TRBJ2-7, with D possibly TRBD1 on 5 matching bases. V was shortened by 5 bases and J by 1 base, with 15 bases between the two germline ends. The V gene's germline CDR1 is SGHNT and CDR2 YENEEA. This CDR3 has 15 amino acids. Here the CDR3 reads CASSPAGWNSYEQYF. For the CDR3, the DNA is TGTGCCAGCAGCCCAGCAGGGTGGAATTCCTACGAGCAGTACTTC. Complete variable domain (other parts from reference TRBV11-3 and TRBJ2-7): EAGVVQSPRYKIIEKKQPVAFWCNPISGHNTLYWYLQNLGQGPELLIRYENEEAVDDSQLPKDRFSAERLKGVDSTLKIQPAELGDSAVYLCASSPAGWNSYEQYFGPGTRLTVT.

The V gene is TRBV19, the J gene TRBJ1-3; 7 bases are shared with TRBD1. CDR1 is LNHDA and CDR2 is SQIVND in the germline V gene (reference sequence). With V trimmed by 9 bases and J by 2 bases, 7 bases remained unmatched. The CDR3 consists of 14 residues. In DNA form, the CDR3 reads TGTGCCAGCGCAACAAGGGGGCCTGGAAACACCATATATTTT. This sequence encodes CASATRGPGNTIYF.

The chain carries TRBV11-1 and TRBJ2-1, with 8 nucleotides matching TRBD1. The junction had 14 bases not matched to a gene; V was cut back by 3 bases and J by 10 bases. Germline V gene data show CDR1 as SGHAT and CDR2 as FQDESV (reference sequence). The length of the CDR3 is 16 residues. CDR3 bases: TGTGCCAGCAGCTTCCGTGGACAGGGAGAATTCGGCGAGCAGTTCTTC. This sequence encodes CASSFRGQGEFGEQFF.

The chain is built from TRBV19 and TRBJ2-3; 8 bases line up with TRBD2. The V segment lost 6 bases and the J segment 6 bases; nucleotides outside the gene matches: 14. Germline V gene sequence: CDR1 LNHDA, CDR2 SQIVND (reference sequence). The CDR3 contains 16 residues. This CDR3 is CASSSGPRTSFDTQYF. For the CDR3, the DNA is TGTGCCAGTAGCAGCGGCCCAAGGACTAGCTTTGATACGCAGTATTTT.

This clone showed up just a few times. The chain combines TRBV9 with TRBJ2-5, with D uncertain. V was clipped by 5 bases and J by 8 bases, with 19 bases between them. Looked up from germline, CDR1 is SGDLS and CDR2 is YYNGEE. The CDR3 has 14 amino acids. CDR3 coding DNA: TGTGCCAGCAGTTACCAAGTTAGCCCACCTACCCAGTACTTC. Residues: CASSYQVSPPTQYF.

V gene TRBV18 combines with J gene TRBJ2-7, with D unresolved. Germline CDR1 and CDR2: KGHSH and LQKENI. The CDR3 has 12 amino acids. Trimming pared 3 bases from V and 5 bases from J, leaving 8 bases between. Written as DNA, the CDR3 is TGTGCCAGCTCACCGTCGAGCAACGAGCAGTACTTC. Translating gives CASSPSSNEQYF. Full variable domain (remainder filled in from reference TRBV18 and TRBJ2-7): NAGVMQNPRHLVRRRGQEARLRCSPMKGHSHVYWYRQLPEEGLKFMVYLQKENIIDESGMPKERFSAEFPKEGPSILRIQQVVRGDSAAYFCASSPSSNEQYFGPGTRLTVT.

The chain couples TRBV19 to TRBJ1-1, with 7 bases that match TRBD1. The germline gives CDR1 LNHDA, CDR2 SQIVND (reference sequence). The CDR3 runs to 14 residues. J lost 4 bases, V lost 4 bases, and 6 bases had no gene match. The CDR3 protein is CASSTKQGSTEAFF. CDR3 coding DNA: TGTGCCAGTAGTACCAAACAGGGGAGCACTGAAGCTTTCTTT.

V gene TRBV30 combines with J gene TRBJ2-3, with D possibly TRBD1 on 6 matching bases. Germline CDR1 GTSNPN, CDR2 SVGIG (reference sequence). The ends were cut back, 0 bases at V and 2 bases at J, with 9 bases in the middle. The CDR3 contains 14 residues. The CDR3 region is CAWSVGGPTDTQYF. In DNA, the CDR3 is TGTGCCTGGAGTGTAGGGGGTCCCACAGATACGCAGTATTTT.

The gene calls are TRBV15 and TRBJ1-6; D uncertain. Germline loops: CDR1 LNHNV, CDR2 YYDKDF (reference sequence). Trimming removed 5 bases at V and 13 bases at J, with 21 bases between. The CDR3 extends over 15 amino acids. CDR3 coding DNA: TGTGCCACCAGCCCCAGGTTTGCCGGGGATTTCCCCCTCCACTTT. Translating it yields CATSPRFAGDFPLHF.

The gene calls are TRBV9 and TRBJ1-1, with TRBD1 identical over 7 bases. The CDR3 consists of 15 residues. Germline V gives CDR1 SGDLS, CDR2 YYNGEE. V gave up 0 bases and J gave up 1 base; unmatched junction bases: 3. This chain's CDR3 is CASSVVSGGNTEAFF. CDR3 coding DNA: TGTGCCAGCAGCGTAGTCTCAGGGGGGAACACTGAAGCTTTCTTT. Filled out from reference TRBV9 and TRBJ1-1, the complete variable domain reads DSGVTQTPKHLITATGQRVTLRCSPRSGDLSVYWYQQSLDQGLQFLIQYYNGEERAKGNILERFSAQQFPDLHSELNLSSLELGDSALYFCASSVVSGGNTEAFFGQGTRLTVV.

This clone is labeled as medium-sized. The chain couples TRBV11-3 to TRBJ1-1; D not resolved. This CDR3 spans 14 amino acids. CDR1 SGHNT and CDR2 YENEEA come from the germline V gene. Trimming pared 5 bases from V and 5 bases from J, leaving 15 bases between. Here the CDR3 reads CASSQHGGRTEAFF. The CDR3 region has the DNA TGTGCCAGCAGCCAACACGGTGGGAGGACTGAAGCTTTCTTT.

The chain uses TRBV30 and TRBJ1-1, with D maybe TRBD1 (5 bases). This CDR3 is 13 amino acids long. V lost 4 bases and J 1 base, leaving 10 bases between the germline ends. Looked up from germline, CDR1 is GTSNPN and CDR2 is SVGIG (reference sequence). As DNA, the CDR3 is TGTGCCTGGATGTACCAGGGGAACACTGAAGCTTTCTTT. Protein sequence: CAWMYQGNTEAFF.